One and the same sample provided the 11 T cell receptor beta chains below, sequenced in a study of blood T cell repertoires in COVID-19. This table comes from immunoSEQ multiplex PCR, and its TCRdb copy is limited to in-frame clones, with some not included. The table lists 91,000 or so clones, just over 85% of them singletons. Sequenced: peripheral blood. The receptors stem from a woman aged 55-70 years in a cohort sampled during active or convalescent COVID-19.

The V and J genes are TRBV9 and TRBJ2-7, with D unclear. Deletions cut 4 bases from V and 3 bases from J, with 14 bases between. This CDR3 is 14 amino acids long. Germline CDR1 reads SGDLS; CDR2 reads YYNGEE. CDR3 sequence reads: CASSPRMGHYEQYF. The CDR3 nucleotides are TGTGCCAGCAGCCCACGGATGGGCCACTACGAGCAGTACTTC.

The V call is TRBV6-4, the J call TRBJ1-1; D is undetermined. The CDR3 loop spans 13 amino acids. Germline-derived CDR1 and CDR2 are MRHNA and SNTAGT. Trimming removed 4 bases from V and 1 base from J, with 7 bases in between. CDR3 sequence (DNA): TGTGCCAGCAGTGCCGCCGGGAACACTGAAGCTTTCTTT. This encodes CASSAAGNTEAFF.

The rearrangement joins TRBV11-3 to TRBJ2-4; TRBD1 agrees at 7 bases. V lost 1 base to trimming and J lost 6 bases; unmatched junction nucleotides: 3. The CDR3 has 14 residues. The germline V gene has CDR1 SGHNT and CDR2 YENEEA. The CDR3 loop reads CASSLGGGSNIQYF. CDR3 nucleotide sequence: TGTGCCAGCAGCTTAGGAGGGGGCTCAAACATTCAGTACTTC. The entire variable domain, with the rest obtained from reference TRBV11-3 and TRBJ2-4, is as follows: EAGVVQSPRYKIIEKKQPVAFWCNPISGHNTLYWYLQNLGQGPELLIRYENEEAVDDSQLPKDRFSAERLKGVDSTLKIQPAELGDSAVYLCASSLGGGSNIQYFGAGTRLSVL.

The chain is built from TRBV7-9 and TRBJ1-3; D possibly corresponds to TRBD1 (6 bases). The CDR3 sequence is 14 residues long. Per the germline V gene, CDR1 is SEHNR and CDR2 is FQNEAQ (reference sequence). The ends were cut back, 2 bases at V and 4 bases at J, with 9 bases in the middle. CDR3 nucleotides: TGTGCCAGCAGCTTACAGGGGCAAGGAAACACCATATATTTT. Translation gives CASSLQGQGNTIYF. The whole variable domain, filled in from reference TRBV7-9 and TRBJ1-3, reads DTGVSQNPRHKITKRGQNVTFRCDPISEHNRLYWYRQTLGQGPEFLTYFQNEAQLEKSRLLSDRFSAERPKGSFSTLEIQRTEQGDSAMYLCASSLQGQGNTIYFGEGSWLTVV.

CDR3 amino acids: CASSTRRHNTYEQYF. The CDR3 DNA sequence: TGTGCCAGCAGTACCCGGCGACATAACACCTACGAGCAGTACTTC. This chain uses TRBV28 with TRBJ2-7; D not certain. Per germline, CDR1 MDHEN and CDR2 SYDVKM. This CDR3 is built from 15 residues. Trimming took off 5 bases at V and 2 bases at J, with 16 bases between the two ends.

This chain uses TRBV11-2 with TRBJ2-1; 7 bases are shared with TRBD1. V gave up 0 bases and J gave up 2 bases; unmatched junction bases: 1. The CDR3 extends over 15 amino acids. The germline V gene encodes CDR1 SGHAT and CDR2 FQNNGV. DNA for the CDR3: TGTGCCAGCAGCTTAGAACAGGGGCCCTACAATGAGCAGTTCTTC. It yields the protein CASSLEQGPYNEQFF.

This chain links TRBV21-1 with TRBJ2-3; the D call in the table, TRBD2, was not verified against the DNA. TRBV21-1 constitutes a pseudogene. The CDR3 totals 16 residues. CDR3 DNA sequence: TGTGCCAGCAGCAGCCCGGGGCGAGAGGGAGGGGATACGCAGTATTTT. This encodes CASSSPGREGGDTQYF.

The chain has TRBV2 and TRBJ2-5; D is possibly TRBD1 (6 bases). Germline V gene data show CDR1 as SNHLY and CDR2 as FYNNEI. Trimming removed 6 bases at V and 0 bases at J, with 11 bases between. The CDR3 extends over 14 amino acids. The CDR3 here is CASRRRTDQETQYF. CDR3 sequence (DNA): TGTGCCAGCAGACGTAGGACAGACCAAGAGACCCAGTACTTC.

The chain combines TRBV28 with TRBJ2-7, with D possibly matching TRBD2 (5 bases). With 2 bases removed from V and 4 bases from J, the gap between germline ends came to 12 bases. This CDR3 spans 14 amino acids. The V gene's germline CDR1 is MDHEN and CDR2 SYDVKM. The CDR3 sequence: CASSLTASNYEQYF. The CDR3 DNA is TGTGCCAGCAGTTTAACAGCTAGCAATTACGAGCAGTACTTC.

The V gene is TRBV29-1, the J gene TRBJ2-3, with 11 bases matching TRBD1. The V gene's germline CDR1 is SQVTM and CDR2 ANQGSEA. Unmatched junction bases numbered 4, after V lost 1 base and J lost 4 bases. This CDR3 has 15 amino acids. The CDR3 nucleotides read TGCAGCGTTGAAGGCGGGACAGGGGGGCCAGATACGCAGTATTTT. Translated, it gives CSVEGGTGGPDTQYF.

V and J are TRBV28 and TRBJ1-2; TRBD1 is a possible D gene (6 bases). Trimming removed 6 bases from V and 5 bases from J, with 10 bases in between. Germline CDR1 MDHEN, CDR2 SYDVKM. This CDR3 has 12 residues. The DNA for the CDR3 is TGTGCCAGCAGGGCGGACAGATATGGCTACACCTTC. Protein sequence: CASRADRYGYTF.